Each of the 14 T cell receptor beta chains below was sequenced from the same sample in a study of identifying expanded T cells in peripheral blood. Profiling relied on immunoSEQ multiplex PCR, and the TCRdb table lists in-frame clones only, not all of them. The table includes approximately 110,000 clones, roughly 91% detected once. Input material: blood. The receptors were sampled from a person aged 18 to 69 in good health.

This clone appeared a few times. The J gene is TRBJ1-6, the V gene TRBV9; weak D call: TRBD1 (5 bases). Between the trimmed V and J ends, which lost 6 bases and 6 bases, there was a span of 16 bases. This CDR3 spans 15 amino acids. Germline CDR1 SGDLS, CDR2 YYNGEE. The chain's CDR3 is CASNGRDLANSPLHF. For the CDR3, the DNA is TGTGCCAGCAACGGCCGGGACCTCGCTAATTCACCCCTCCACTTT.

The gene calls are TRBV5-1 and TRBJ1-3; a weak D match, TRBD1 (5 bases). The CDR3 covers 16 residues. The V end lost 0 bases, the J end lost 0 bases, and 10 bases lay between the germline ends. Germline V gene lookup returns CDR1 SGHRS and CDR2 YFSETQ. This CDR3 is CASSLGPGTSGNTIYF. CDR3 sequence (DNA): TGCGCCAGCAGCTTGGGCCCAGGGACCTCTGGAAACACCATATATTTT.

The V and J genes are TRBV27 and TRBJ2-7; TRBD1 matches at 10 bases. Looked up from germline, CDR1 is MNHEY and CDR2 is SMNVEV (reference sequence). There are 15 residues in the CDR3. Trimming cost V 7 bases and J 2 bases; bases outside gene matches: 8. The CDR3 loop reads CASKGPGQGTYEQYF. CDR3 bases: TGTGCCAGCAAGGGGCCGGGACAGGGGACCTACGAGCAGTACTTC.

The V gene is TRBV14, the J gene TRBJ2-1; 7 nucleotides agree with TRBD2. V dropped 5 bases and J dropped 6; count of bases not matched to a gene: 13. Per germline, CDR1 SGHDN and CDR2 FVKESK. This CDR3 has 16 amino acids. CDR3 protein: CASSFRGDRRGNEQFF. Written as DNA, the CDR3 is TGTGCCAGCAGCTTTCGGGGGGATCGCCGGGGCAATGAGCAGTTCTTC.

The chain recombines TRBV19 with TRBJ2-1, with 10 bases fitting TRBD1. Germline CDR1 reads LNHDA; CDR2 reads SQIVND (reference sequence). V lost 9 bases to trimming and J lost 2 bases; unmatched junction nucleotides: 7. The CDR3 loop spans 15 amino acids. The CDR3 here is CASDPTGGAYNEQFF. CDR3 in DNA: TGTGCCAGCGACCCGACAGGGGGCGCCTACAATGAGCAGTTCTTC.

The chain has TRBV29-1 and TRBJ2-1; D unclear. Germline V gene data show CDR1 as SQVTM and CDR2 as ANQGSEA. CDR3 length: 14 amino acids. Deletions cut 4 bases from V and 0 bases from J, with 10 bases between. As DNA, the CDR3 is TGCAGCGTTGGTCGCGGCAGCTCCTACAATGAGCAGTTCTTC. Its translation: CSVGRGSSYNEQFF.

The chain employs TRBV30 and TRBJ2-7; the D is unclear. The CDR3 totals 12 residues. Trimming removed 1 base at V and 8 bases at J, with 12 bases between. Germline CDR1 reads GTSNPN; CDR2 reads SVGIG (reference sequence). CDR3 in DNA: TGTGCCTGGAGTGCCCCCCCTGAGAAGCAGTACTTC. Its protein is CAWSAPPEKQYF.

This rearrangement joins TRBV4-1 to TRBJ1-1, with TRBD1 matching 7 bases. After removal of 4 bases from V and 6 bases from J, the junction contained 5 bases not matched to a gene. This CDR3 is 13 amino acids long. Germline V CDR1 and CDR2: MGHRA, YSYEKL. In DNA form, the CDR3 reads TGCGCCAGCAGCCCACAGGGGACTGCTGAAGCTTTCTTT. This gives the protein CASSPQGTAEAFF.

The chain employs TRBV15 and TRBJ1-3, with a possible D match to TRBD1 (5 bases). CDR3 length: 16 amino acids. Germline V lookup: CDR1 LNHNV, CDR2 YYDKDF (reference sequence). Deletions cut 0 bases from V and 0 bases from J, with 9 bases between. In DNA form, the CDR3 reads TGTGCCACCAGCAGAGATCGTGGGGGCTCTGGAAACACCATATATTTT. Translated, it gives CATSRDRGGSGNTIYF.

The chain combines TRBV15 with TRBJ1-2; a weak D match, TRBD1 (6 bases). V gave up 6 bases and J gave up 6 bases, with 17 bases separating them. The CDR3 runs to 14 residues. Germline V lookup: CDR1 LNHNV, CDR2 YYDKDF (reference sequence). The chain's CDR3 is CATSLGQGMHGYTF. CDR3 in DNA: TGTGCCACCAGTCTGGGGCAGGGGATGCATGGCTACACCTTC.

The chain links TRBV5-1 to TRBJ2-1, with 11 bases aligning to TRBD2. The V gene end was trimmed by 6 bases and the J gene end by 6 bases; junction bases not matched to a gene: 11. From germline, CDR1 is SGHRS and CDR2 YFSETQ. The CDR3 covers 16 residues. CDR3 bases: TGCGCCAGCACGCAAACCAGACTAGCGGGGACCAATGAGCAGTTCTTC. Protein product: CASTQTRLAGTNEQFF. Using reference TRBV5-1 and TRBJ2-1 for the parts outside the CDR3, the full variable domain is KAGVTQTPRYLIKTRGQQVTLSCSPISGHRSVSWYQQTPGQGLQFLFEYFSETQRNKGNFPGRFSGRQFSNSRSEMNVSTLELGDSALYLCASTQTRLAGTNEQFFGPGTRLTVL.

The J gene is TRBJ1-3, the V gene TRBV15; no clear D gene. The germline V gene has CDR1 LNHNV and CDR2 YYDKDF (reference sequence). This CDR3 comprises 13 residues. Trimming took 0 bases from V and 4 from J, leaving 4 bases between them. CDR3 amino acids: CATSRDRGNTIYF. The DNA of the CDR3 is TGTGCCACCAGCAGAGATCGGGGAAACACCATATATTTT.

Here the CDR3 reads CASSSYNSPLHF. In DNA form, the CDR3 reads TGTGCCAGCAGTTCCTATAATTCACCCCTCCACTTT. This sequence joins TRBV27 and TRBJ1-6, with D unclear. The CDR3 has 12 amino acids. Looked up from germline, CDR1 is MNHEY and CDR2 is SMNVEV (reference sequence). Trimming took 4 bases from V and 2 from J, leaving 0 bases between them.

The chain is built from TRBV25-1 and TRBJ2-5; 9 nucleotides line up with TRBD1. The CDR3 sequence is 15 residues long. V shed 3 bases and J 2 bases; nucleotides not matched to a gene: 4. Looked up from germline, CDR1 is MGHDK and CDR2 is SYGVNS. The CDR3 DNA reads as TGTGCCAGCAGTGACGTCGACAGGGGGCAAGAGACCCAGTACTTC. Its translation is CASSDVDRGQETQYF.